Presented here are 21 T cell receptor beta chains from one specimen sequenced in a study of shared clonotypes between healthy human individuals. Produced via immunoSEQ multiplex PCR; TCRdb's table is partial and in-frame only. The sample comprises more than 1,200,000 clones, 98% to 99% of which are singletons, and about 0.4% rests with the top ten. Sequencing input: naive CD4+ T cells sorted from blood. Subset here: CD45RA+ positively selected. The receptors were sampled from a young man in good health.

V usage is TRBV30 and J usage is TRBJ1-4; perhaps TRBD1 as D (5 bases). The CDR3 length is 13 residues. Germline V gives CDR1 GTSNPN, CDR2 SVGIG (reference sequence). V was shortened by 0 bases and J by 8 bases, with 10 bases between the two germline ends. CDR3 in DNA: TGTGCCTGGAGTGTACGAGGGGTAGAAAAACTGTTTTTT. Residues: CAWSVRGVEKLFF.

This chain connects TRBV28 to TRBJ2-2; 9 positions match TRBD1. The CDR3 is made up of 15 amino acids. Germline V CDR1 and CDR2: MDHEN, SYDVKM. The V and J ends lost 8 bases and 5 bases, in that order; junction bases with no gene match: 9. CDR3 protein: CASHYGGQGTGELFF. CDR3 sequence (DNA): TGTGCCAGCCACTATGGGGGACAGGGTACCGGGGAGCTGTTTTTT.

The genes are TRBV5-6 and TRBJ2-5; tentative D call: TRBD2 (5 bases). Germline V gene sequence: CDR1 SGHDT, CDR2 YYEEEE. Trimming shortened V by 1 base and J by 5 bases, and 9 bases separated the two germline ends. The CDR3 extends over 13 amino acids. The CDR3 reads CASSLRRRETQYF. CDR3 in DNA: TGTGCCAGCAGCTTGCGAAGGAGGGAGACCCAGTACTTC. The full variable domain, its missing parts supplied by reference TRBV5-6 and TRBJ2-5, is DAGVTQSPTHLIKTRGQQVTLRCSPKSGHDTVSWYQQALGQGPQFIFQYYEEEERQRGNFPDRFSGHQFPNYSSELNVNALLLGDSALYLCASSLRRRETQYFGPGTRLLVL.

The chain recombines TRBV2 with TRBJ2-1; D might be TRBD1 (6 bases). The germline V gene encodes CDR1 SNHLY and CDR2 FYNNEI. This CDR3 contains 16 residues. V was cut by 5 bases and J by 0 bases, with 14 bases left in between. This chain's CDR3 is CASSRQGRASYNEQFF. CDR3 bases: TGTGCCAGCAGTCGGCAGGGGAGAGCCTCCTACAATGAGCAGTTCTTC.

The rearrangement joins TRBV2 to TRBJ1-2; 10 bases agree with TRBD1. J was trimmed by 8 bases and V by 7 bases; bases with no gene match: 7. Germline V CDR1 and CDR2: SNHLY, FYNNEI. The CDR3 is made up of 13 amino acids. The CDR3 spells CASKMGQGNGYTF. As DNA, the CDR3 is TGTGCCAGCAAAATGGGACAGGGGAACGGCTACACCTTC.

The V gene is TRBV5-1, the J gene TRBJ2-1, with D maybe TRBD2 (6 bases). V lost 3 bases and J 9 bases, leaving 19 bases between the germline ends. The CDR3 loop spans 15 amino acids. Germline values: CDR1 SGHRS, CDR2 YFSETQ. CDR3 sequence (DNA): TGCGCCAGCAGCTCCGATTCCATGGGGGGTGGTGAGCAGTTCTTC. This gives the protein CASSSDSMGGGEQFF.

The chain couples TRBV5-1 to TRBJ2-7; the D is unclear. Germline-derived CDR1 and CDR2 are SGHRS and YFSETQ. Trimming removed 0 bases at V and 6 bases at J, with 7 bases between. The CDR3 has 12 amino acids. CDR3 sequence reads: CASSLGKSEQYF. CDR3 DNA: TGCGCCAGCAGCTTGGGGAAATCCGAGCAGTACTTC.

This clone was seen once. This chain joins TRBV5-8 and TRBJ1-1; TRBD1 might be the D (5 bases). The CDR3 has 12 residues. The V and J ends lost 0 bases and 11 bases respectively, with 11 bases between them. The germline CDR1 and CDR2 sequences are SGHTS and YDEGEE. The CDR3 spells CASSLGWGSAFF. The CDR3 DNA sequence: TGTGCCAGCAGCTTGGGGTGGGGCTCGGCTTTCTTT.

V usage is TRBV21-1 and J usage is TRBJ2-3; no check of the table's D call, TRBD1, against the DNA was made. TRBV21-1 is classified as a pseudogene. The CDR3 spans 18 residues. CDR3 sequence: CASSLQTGVMVVTDTQYF. The CDR3 DNA reads TGTGCCAGCAGCTTACAAACAGGGGTGATGGTAGTCACAGATACGCAGTATTTT.

The chain joins TRBV18 to TRBJ2-2; 10 bases align to TRBD1. Trimming cost V 2 bases and J 6 bases; bases outside gene matches: 3. There are 15 residues in the CDR3. Germline CDR1 is KGHSH and CDR2 is LQKENI. The CDR3 nucleotides are TGTGCCAGCTCACCAGGGACAGGGGCGGCCGGGGAGCTGTTTTTT. This codes for CASSPGTGAAGELFF. Drawing the rest from reference TRBV18 and TRBJ2-2, the complete variable domain is NAGVMQNPRHLVRRRGQEARLRCSPMKGHSHVYWYRQLPEEGLKFMVYLQKENIIDESGMPKERFSAEFPKEGPSILRIQQVVRGDSAAYFCASSPGTGAAGELFFGEGSRLTVL.

The chain links TRBV14 to TRBJ2-3, with D uncertain. CDR1 and CDR2 from the germline V gene are SGHDN and FVKESK. The CDR3 is 15 amino acids. Trimming removed 2 bases at V and 0 bases at J, with 9 bases between. CDR3 loop: CASSQLGRSTDTQYF. CDR3 coding DNA: TGTGCCAGCAGCCAACTAGGGCGGAGCACAGATACGCAGTATTTT.

The chain joins TRBV5-1 to TRBJ2-7, with TRBD2 identical over 9 bases. J gave up 3 bases and V 2 bases, and 9 bases lay outside the gene matches. This CDR3 spans 16 amino acids. Germline V CDR1 and CDR2: SGHRS, YFSETQ. In nucleotides, the CDR3 is TGCGCCAGCAGCTTAGGTGGCGGGAGGGAAAGCTACGAGCAGTACTTC. It encodes CASSLGGGRESYEQYF.

J is TRBJ2-5 and V is TRBV20-1; the D is unclear. The germline V gene encodes CDR1 DFQATT and CDR2 SNEGSKA (reference sequence). CDR3 length: 10 residues. Trimming removed 6 bases from V and 4 bases from J, with 6 bases in between. The CDR3 region is CSAEGETQYF. CDR3 nucleotides: TGCAGTGCAGAAGGAGAGACCCAGTACTTC.

The chain combines TRBV18 with TRBJ2-1; possibly TRBD1 for D (6 bases). The CDR3 is 16 amino acids. Germline V CDR1 and CDR2: KGHSH, LQKENI. Trimming cost V 4 bases and J 1 base, with 14 bases left between them. CDR3 in DNA: TGTGCCAGCTCACGACGGACAGAACCATCCTACAATGAGCAGTTCTTC. As protein: CASSRRTEPSYNEQFF.

The rearrangement uses TRBV2 and TRBJ2-6; possible D gene TRBD2, 6 bases. Trimming took 7 bases from V and 2 from J, leaving 15 bases between them. Germline CDR1 SNHLY, CDR2 FYNNEI. This CDR3 has 16 amino acids. The CDR3 region is CASIGGSFTGANVLTF. The CDR3 nucleotides are TGTGCCAGCATTGGAGGGAGTTTTACTGGGGCCAACGTCCTGACTTTC.

This chain joins TRBV5-4 and TRBJ1-4, with 10 bases matching TRBD1. The trim removed 4 bases at V and 7 bases at J, leaving 4 bases unmatched. Looked up from germline, CDR1 is SGHNT and CDR2 is YYREEE (reference sequence). The CDR3 sequence is 14 residues long. The CDR3 nucleotides are TGTGCCAGCAGCCAGACAGGGGGCGCTGAAAAACTGTTTTTT. Protein: CASSQTGGAEKLFF. The full variable domain, with the rest looked up from reference TRBV5-4 and TRBJ1-4, is ETGVTQSPTHLIKTRGQQVTLRCSSQSGHNTVSWYQQALGQGPQFIFQYYREEENGRGNFPPRFSGLQFPNYSSELNVNALELDDSALYLCASSQTGGAEKLFFGSGTQLSVL.

In this sample, this clone turned up once. The V gene is TRBV9, the J gene TRBJ1-1, with 11 bases identical to TRBD1. Trimming cost V 0 bases and J 7 bases; bases outside gene matches: 8. Germline V lookup: CDR1 SGDLS, CDR2 YYNGEE. CDR3 length: 16 residues. The CDR3 spells CASSVVNLGTGGEAFF. The CDR3 region has the DNA TGTGCCAGCAGCGTAGTGAACCTCGGGACAGGGGGTGAAGCTTTCTTT.

This rearrangement joins TRBV7-9 to TRBJ2-7; 11 nucleotides agree with TRBD2. The ends lost 3 bases at V and 1 base at J; junction bases unmatched: 2. This CDR3 contains 15 residues. In germline, CDR1 is SEHNR, CDR2 FQNEAQ (reference sequence). The chain's CDR3 is CASSFPSGGSYEQYF. CDR3 bases: TGTGCCAGCAGCTTCCCTAGCGGGGGGTCCTACGAGCAGTACTTC. The variable domain in full, with the rest retrieved from reference TRBV7-9 and TRBJ2-7, is DTGVSQNPRHKITKRGQNVTFRCDPISEHNRLYWYRQTLGQGPEFLTYFQNEAQLEKSRLLSDRFSAERPKGSFSTLEIQRTEQGDSAMYLCASSFPSGGSYEQYFGPGTRLTVT.

This chain links TRBV5-6 with TRBJ1-1, with D hard to call. V shed 4 bases and J shed 0 bases, with 10 bases lying between them. CDR3 size: 14 residues. Germline CDR1 and CDR2: SGHDT and YYEEEE. The CDR3 sequence is CASSPGVVNTEAFF. In DNA form, the CDR3 reads TGTGCCAGCAGCCCCGGGGTTGTGAACACTGAAGCTTTCTTT.

This chain joins TRBV5-1 and TRBJ1-1; D is perhaps TRBD1 (6 bases). The V and J ends lost 4 bases and 0 bases respectively, with 13 bases between them. This CDR3 spans 15 amino acids. CDR1 is SGHRS and CDR2 is YFSETQ in the germline V gene. CDR3: CASSPQGLLNTEAFF. In nucleotides, the CDR3 is TGCGCCAGCAGCCCCCAGGGGCTTCTGAACACTGAAGCTTTCTTT. The full variable domain, its missing parts supplied by reference TRBV5-1 and TRBJ1-1, is KAGVTQTPRYLIKTRGQQVTLSCSPISGHRSVSWYQQTPGQGLQFLFEYFSETQRNKGNFPGRFSGRQFSNSRSEMNVSTLELGDSALYLCASSPQGLLNTEAFFGQGTRLTVV.

The J gene is TRBJ2-2, the V gene TRBV5-1, with D perhaps TRBD2 (5 bases). Germline lookup yields CDR1 SGHRS and CDR2 YFSETQ. Trimming removed 7 bases at V and 9 bases at J, with 16 bases between. This CDR3 contains 13 residues. The DNA for the CDR3 is TGCGCCAGCGGTTATACCGAGGGCCGGGAGCTGTTTTTT. This encodes CASGYTEGRELFF.